This TCR beta chain is drawn from a study of blood T cell repertoires in COVID-19. At the level of the study: Acute and convalescent COVID-19 specimens originated in the United States, Italy and Spain. T cells, B-cell-depleted T cells, or PBMCs supplied cDNA or gDNA.

As originally analysed: Amplifying reference gene primers gave estimates of nucleated cell counts. Clones were read by immunoSEQ multiplex PCR, and TCRdb kept only the in-frame ones, dropping some. Clone size and the V and J calls come from that table; the DNA yielded D and trimming. The sample shows 400,000 or so clones, about 88% of them seen only once. This clone was recorded a few times. The CDR3 covers 14 residues. Germline V gene sequence: CDR1 GTSNPN, CDR2 SVGIG (reference sequence). Trimming removed 1 base at V and 3 bases at J, with 12 bases between. Enrolled during active infection, Seattle patients were then followed longitudinally.

The sequence derives from a woman in her thirties or forties with COVID-19, enrolled during active disease. The chain recombines TRBV30 with TRBJ1-1; perhaps TRBD1 as D (6 bases). Source material: peripheral blood. The CDR3 DNA sequence: TGTGCCTGGAGTGGAGGACAGCCCCACACTGAAGCTTTCTTT. It encodes CAWSGGQPHTEAFF.